The 10 T cell receptor beta chains below come from one sample, sequenced in a study of blood T cell repertoires in COVID-19. Using immunoSEQ multiplex PCR, the repertoire was profiled, and TCRdb retains in-frame clones only, with some absent. The table has approximately 90,000 clones, 85% seen once. The sequencing sample was made of peripheral blood. These receptors were collected from a man aged 80 or over with acute or convalescent COVID-19.

V and J are TRBV7-3 and TRBJ2-7; TRBD2 matches 9 bases. The CDR3 extends over 13 amino acids. V lost 5 bases, J lost 6 bases, and 5 bases stayed unmatched. Looked up from germline, CDR1 is SGHTA and CDR2 is FQGTGA. The CDR3 nucleotides read TGTGCCAGCAGCCTAGCGGGAAATTCCGAGCAGTACTTC. This translates into CASSLAGNSEQYF.

The rearrangement links TRBV27 to TRBJ2-5; D not resolved. CDR1 is MNHEY, CDR2 SMNVEV, per germline (reference sequence). This CDR3 comprises 13 residues. V shed 4 bases and J shed 2 bases, with 8 bases lying between them. The CDR3 nucleotides are TGTGCCAGCAGTTCCAACTTTCAAGAGACCCAGTACTTC. This encodes CASSSNFQETQYF.

The chain joins TRBV5-1 to TRBJ1-6, with a tentative D call TRBD1 (5 bases). CDR1 and CDR2 (germline): SGHRS, YFSETQ. The CDR3 extends over 15 amino acids. The V and J ends lost 7 bases and 6 bases respectively, with 17 bases between them. The CDR3 spells CASRLGGDGNSPLHF. The DNA of the CDR3 is TGCGCCAGCCGTCTCGGGGGAGACGGTAATTCACCCCTCCACTTT.

This clone was observed once. The gene calls are TRBV4-2 and TRBJ2-1; D is uncertain. The germline V and J ends were trimmed by 2 bases and 5 bases, with 13 bases remaining between them. Per the germline V gene, CDR1 is LGHNA and CDR2 is YNFKEQ. This CDR3 has 15 residues. The DNA for the CDR3 is TGTGCCAGCAGCCAAAACGAGGCCCTCGACAATGAGCAGTTCTTC. Protein sequence: CASSQNEALDNEQFF.

The chain is built from TRBV2 and TRBJ2-7; 8 nucleotides align to TRBD1. V shed 5 bases, J shed 3 bases, and the junction held 9 bases outside the gene matches. Germline CDR1 reads SNHLY; CDR2 reads FYNNEI. This CDR3 spans 15 amino acids. The CDR3 is CASSSGQGVRYEQYF. The DNA of the CDR3 is TGTGCCAGCAGTTCCGGACAGGGCGTTCGCTACGAGCAGTACTTC.

The chain combines TRBV12-3 or TRBV12-4 with TRBJ1-2; 7 nucleotides line up with TRBD1. With V trimmed by 1 base and J by 7 bases, 3 bases remained unmatched. The CDR3 is 13 residues long. The CDR3 sequence is CASSLGTGGGYTF. The CDR3 DNA is TGTGCCAGCAGTTTAGGGACAGGAGGTGGCTACACCTTC.

The chain has TRBV5-4 and TRBJ1-1; D unresolved. The CDR3 loop spans 15 amino acids. The germline V gene encodes CDR1 SGHNT and CDR2 YYREEE (reference sequence). V was shortened by 0 bases and J by 0 bases, with 9 bases between the two germline ends. The CDR3 protein is CASSLGNRMNTEAFF. The CDR3, as DNA: TGTGCCAGCAGCTTGGGTAACAGAATGAACACTGAAGCTTTCTTT.

V gene TRBV6-1 combines with J gene TRBJ2-7; 7 bases align to TRBD1. The CDR3 sequence is 17 residues long. In germline, CDR1 is MNHNS, CDR2 SASEGT. Trimming at V came to 3 bases and at J to 4 bases, leaving 15 bases not matched to a gene. The CDR3 bases are TGTGCCAGCAGTGACGGACAGGCCTTTGAGGGATTTTACGAGCAGTACTTC. It yields the protein CASSDGQAFEGFYEQYF.

The DNA of the CDR3 is TGTGCCAGCAGCGCCGGGACAGGGTATAGCAATCAGCCCCAGCATTTT. Encoded protein: CASSAGTGYSNQPQHF. The chain carries TRBV9 and TRBJ1-5; 9 bases agree with TRBD1. Germline V gives CDR1 SGDLS, CDR2 YYNGEE. V lost 3 bases to trimming and J lost 0 bases; unmatched junction nucleotides: 4. This CDR3 is 16 amino acids long.

The chain is built from TRBV7-2 and TRBJ1-6; 7 bases match TRBD1. The length of the CDR3 is 15 residues. In germline, CDR1 is SGHTA, CDR2 FQGNSA. After removal of 4 bases from V and 5 bases from J, the junction contained 5 bases not matched to a gene. The CDR3 is CASSSGQANNSPLHF. The CDR3 DNA reads as TGTGCCAGCAGCTCCGGACAGGCCAATAATTCACCCCTCCACTTT.